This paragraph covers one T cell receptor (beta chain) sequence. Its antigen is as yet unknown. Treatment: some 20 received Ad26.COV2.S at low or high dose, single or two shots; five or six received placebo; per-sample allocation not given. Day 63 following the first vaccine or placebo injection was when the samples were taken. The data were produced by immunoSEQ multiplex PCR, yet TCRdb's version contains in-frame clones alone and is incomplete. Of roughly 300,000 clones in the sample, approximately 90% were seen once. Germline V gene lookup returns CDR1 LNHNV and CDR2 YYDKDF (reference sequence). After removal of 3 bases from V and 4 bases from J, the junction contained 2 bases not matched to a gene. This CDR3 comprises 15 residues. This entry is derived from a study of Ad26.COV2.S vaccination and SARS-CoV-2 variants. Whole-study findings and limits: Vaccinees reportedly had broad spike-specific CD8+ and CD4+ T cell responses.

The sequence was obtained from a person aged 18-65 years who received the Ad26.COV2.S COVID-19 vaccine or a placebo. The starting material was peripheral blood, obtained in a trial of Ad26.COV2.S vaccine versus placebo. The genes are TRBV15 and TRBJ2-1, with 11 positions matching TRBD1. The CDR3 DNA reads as TGTGCCACCAGCAGGGACAGGGGGCTGTACAATGAGCAGTTCTTC. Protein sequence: CATSRDRGLYNEQFF.